This T cell receptor beta chain was profiled in a study of cytomegalovirus exposure and HLA in healthy donors. Here immunoSEQ multiplex PCR was the method, and the copy in TCRdb shows in-frame clones only, minus some. The sample contains some 230,000 clones, 85% to 95% of which appear only once. Germline V gives CDR1 LGHNA, CDR2 YNFKEQ. There are 19 residues in the CDR3. V lost 1 base and J lost 7, with 26 bases in between. The source material was PBMCs. This chain joins TRBV4-2 and TRBJ1-5; D is possibly TRBD1 (6 bases). The source is a woman under 30 in good health and CMV-seronegative. CDR3 in DNA: TGTGCCAGCAGCCAAGTTGATACGACAGGCCCCGGGCCCCACCAGCCCCAGCATTTT. It encodes CASSQVDTTGPGPHQPQHF.